These 20 T cell receptor beta chains came from one sample sequenced in a study of control samples from healthy donors and cancer patients. Sequencing used immunoSEQ multiplex PCR; TCRdb keeps in-frame clones, though not all of them. Among 100,000 to 150,000 clones listed, around 90% were seen once. The specimen was blood. The receptors stem from a young man in good health.

The J gene is TRBJ2-2, the V gene TRBV7-9, with TRBD2 matching 8 bases. V trimming: 3 bases; J trimming: 5 bases; junction bases outside the gene matches: 8. This CDR3 contains 16 residues. Germline V lookup: CDR1 SEHNR, CDR2 FQNEAQ (reference sequence). CDR3 nucleotide sequence: TGTGCCAGCAGCTTCCCAGCGGGAGTGAAAACCGGGGAGCTGTTTTTT. This sequence encodes CASSFPAGVKTGELFF. Together with reference TRBV7-9 and TRBJ2-2, the CDR3 gives the full variable domain: DTGVSQNPRHKITKRGQNVTFRCDPISEHNRLYWYRQTLGQGPEFLTYFQNEAQLEKSRLLSDRFSAERPKGSFSTLEIQRTEQGDSAMYLCASSFPAGVKTGELFFGEGSRLTVL.

Regarding this clone: Distinct nucleotide sequences in the sample also encode this CDR3. V and J are TRBV7-3 and TRBJ2-2; D gene ambiguous. This CDR3 comprises 12 residues. The ends were cut back, 5 bases at V and 3 bases at J, with 4 bases in the middle. Germline lookup yields CDR1 SGHTA and CDR2 FQGTGA. The CDR3 nucleotides are TGTGCCAGCAGCACTTACACCGGGGAGCTGTTTTTT. Translating it yields CASSTYTGELFF. Using reference TRBV7-3 and TRBJ2-2 for the parts outside the CDR3, the full variable domain is GAGVSQTPSNKVTEKGKYVELRCDPISGHTALYWYRQSLGQGPEFLIYFQGTGAADDSGLPNDRFFAVRPEGSVSTLKIQRTERGDSAVYLCASSTYTGELFFGEGSRLTVL.

This clone was picked up a small number of times. V gene TRBV2 combines with J gene TRBJ1-2; 8 bases map to TRBD1. Germline lookup yields CDR1 SNHLY and CDR2 FYNNEI. CDR3 size: 14 residues. Trimming at V came to 4 bases and at J to 2 bases, leaving 3 bases not matched to a gene. CDR3 sequence reads: CASSVTGANYGYTF. The CDR3 DNA reads TGTGCCAGCAGTGTGACAGGGGCAAACTATGGCTACACCTTC.

This chain connects TRBV6-6 to TRBJ1-1; D gene ambiguous. This CDR3 has 14 residues. Germline V CDR1 and CDR2: MNHNY, SVGAGI (reference sequence). V shed 2 bases and J shed 0 bases, with 7 bases lying between them. CDR3 loop: CASSYDTVNTEAFF. The CDR3 coding sequence is TGTGCCAGCAGTTACGATACAGTGAACACTGAAGCTTTCTTT.

This chain connects TRBV9 to TRBJ2-3; D is perhaps TRBD1 or TRBD2 (6 bases each). Germline lookup yields CDR1 SGDLS and CDR2 YYNGEE. The CDR3 has 14 residues. Trimming removed 4 bases from V and 4 bases from J, with 13 bases in between. Here the CDR3 DNA reads TGTGCCAGCAGCAGTGGGGGGCTCGCAGATACGCAGTATTTT. It yields the protein CASSSGGLADTQYF.

The J gene is TRBJ2-3, the V gene TRBV5-8; 7 nucleotides align to TRBD2. Germline CDR1 is SGHTS and CDR2 is YDEGEE. The length of the CDR3 is 15 residues. Trimming at V came to 2 bases and at J to 4 bases, leaving 7 bases not matched to a gene. The chain's CDR3 is CASSFLGGRSDTQYF. The CDR3 bases are TGTGCCAGCAGCTTCCTCGGGGGGAGGTCAGATACGCAGTATTTT.

The chain combines TRBV6-1 with TRBJ2-7; 8 bases are a match to TRBD1. The germline gives CDR1 MNHNS, CDR2 SASEGT. CDR3 length: 16 amino acids. J lost 3 bases, V lost 3 bases, and 10 bases had no gene match. CDR3 loop: CASSDRAGTGDYEQYF. Written as DNA, the CDR3 is TGTGCCAGCAGTGACCGGGCCGGGACAGGCGACTACGAGCAGTACTTC.

This chain links TRBV11-3 with TRBJ2-1; TRBD1 agrees at 11 bases. In germline, CDR1 is SGHNT, CDR2 YENEEA. Unmatched junction bases numbered 5, after V lost 5 bases and J lost 8 bases. The CDR3 is made up of 14 amino acids. The DNA of the CDR3 is TGTGCCAGCAGCAAGGACAGGGGGCAGGATGAGCAGTTCTTC. Amino acid sequence: CASSKDRGQDEQFF.

The chain links TRBV6-5 to TRBJ1-4, with D maybe TRBD1 (6 bases). Trimming removed 6 bases from V and 7 bases from J, with 12 bases in between. CDR3 length: 13 residues. CDR1 MNHEY and CDR2 SVGAGI come from the germline V gene. In DNA, the CDR3 is TGTGCCAGCAGGACAGGATCTAGTGAAAAACTGTTTTTT. Protein: CASRTGSSEKLFF.

The chain couples TRBV27 to TRBJ1-1, with D perhaps matching TRBD1 (5 bases). The CDR3 is made up of 11 amino acids. V lost 5 bases, J lost 8 bases, and 9 bases lay in between. Germline values: CDR1 MNHEY, CDR2 SMNVEV (reference sequence). The CDR3: CASSRGREAFF. As DNA, the CDR3 is TGTGCCAGCAGTCGGGGACGGGAAGCTTTCTTT.

The J gene is TRBJ2-7, the V gene TRBV2; 8 bases map to TRBD1. This CDR3 is built from 14 residues. V trimming: 4 bases; J trimming: 3 bases; junction bases outside the gene matches: 5. Germline V gene lookup returns CDR1 SNHLY and CDR2 FYNNEI. The CDR3 DNA follows: TGTGCCAGCAGTGTGGCAGGGGGCAACTACGAGCAGTACTTC. The encoded protein is CASSVAGGNYEQYF.

The V gene is TRBV7-9, the J gene TRBJ2-1, with unresolved D. Trimming removed 7 bases from V and 1 base from J, with 8 bases in between. Germline CDR1 SEHNR, CDR2 FQNEAQ (reference sequence). The CDR3 has 13 residues. This chain's CDR3 is CASTPGSYNEQFF. The DNA of the CDR3 is TGTGCCAGCACCCCTGGTTCCTACAATGAGCAGTTCTTC.

The chain combines TRBV11-2 with TRBJ1-1; no reliable D call. This CDR3 contains 11 residues. The germline V gene encodes CDR1 SGHAT and CDR2 FQNNGV. Trimming stripped 5 bases from V and 6 bases from J, with 7 bases between. The CDR3 spells CASSQTAEAFF. The CDR3 DNA follows: TGTGCCAGCAGCCAAACGGCTGAAGCTTTCTTT.

Written as DNA, the CDR3 is TGTGCCAGCAGCACTGGCAGGGCGGAAAATGAGCAGTTCTTC. Its translation: CASSTGRAENEQFF. The rearrangement links TRBV7-2 to TRBJ2-1; tentatively, D is TRBD1 (5 bases). From germline, CDR1 is SGHTA and CDR2 FQGNSA. The CDR3 sequence is 14 residues long. Trimming shortened V by 5 bases and J by 7 bases, and 15 bases separated the two germline ends.

Of note for this clone: Other DNA sequences in this specimen translate into the identical CDR3. The chain uses TRBV9 and TRBJ2-7, with a weak D call TRBD1 (8 bases). CDR3 length: 15 amino acids. Germline V gene lookup returns CDR1 SGDLS and CDR2 YYNGEE. V was shortened by 0 bases and J by 2 bases, with 12 bases between the two germline ends. The CDR3 spells CASSVGQGTTYEQYF. The CDR3 DNA is TGTGCCAGCAGCGTAGGACAGGGGACTACCTACGAGCAGTACTTC.

A few counts support this clone. The chain couples TRBV11-3 to TRBJ1-5, with D tentatively TRBD1 (6 bases). The V gene lost 2 bases and the J gene lost 5 bases, with 16 bases spanning the gap. Germline CDR1 and CDR2: SGHNT and YENEEA. The CDR3 spans 16 residues. The CDR3 here is CASSLREGDSDQPQHF. The CDR3 nucleotides are TGTGCCAGCAGCTTAAGGGAGGGGGATTCCGATCAGCCCCAGCATTTT.

This rearrangement joins TRBV30 to TRBJ2-5; D might be TRBD1 (5 bases). V gave up 0 bases and J gave up 5 bases, with 10 bases separating them. CDR3 length: 13 residues. Germline lookup yields CDR1 GTSNPN and CDR2 SVGIG (reference sequence). CDR3 nucleotides: TGTGCCTGGAGTGTCAGGGTCGGCGAGACCCAGTACTTC. Protein: CAWSVRVGETQYF.

This rearrangement joins TRBV7-2 to TRBJ2-1, with TRBD2 identical over 10 bases. V gave up 5 bases and J gave up 3 bases; unmatched junction bases: 7. This CDR3 is built from 16 residues. CDR1 is SGHTA and CDR2 is FQGNSA in the germline V gene. CDR3 loop: CASSPGASGGYNEQFF. DNA for the CDR3: TGTGCCAGCAGCCCAGGGGCTAGCGGGGGCTACAATGAGCAGTTCTTC.

Only one count was recorded for this clone. V gene TRBV29-1 combines with J gene TRBJ2-1; D is possibly TRBD1 or TRBD2 (6 bases each). Germline-derived CDR1 and CDR2 are SQVTM and ANQGSEA. With 6 bases removed from V and 8 bases from J, the gap between germline ends came to 14 bases. The CDR3 loop spans 12 amino acids. The CDR3 nucleotides are TGCAGCGTGGGCCACAGGGAGGATGAGCAGTTCTTC. Protein: CSVGHREDEQFF.

The rearrangement joins TRBV19 to TRBJ2-1; 10 bases match TRBD2. The germline CDR1 and CDR2 sequences are LNHDA and SQIVND (reference sequence). The CDR3 covers 19 residues. V gave up 3 bases and J gave up 0 bases; unmatched junction bases: 11. CDR3: CASSMPTAGGSRSYNEQFF. Written as DNA, the CDR3 is TGTGCCAGTAGTATGCCGACAGCGGGGGGGAGTCGCTCCTACAATGAGCAGTTCTTC. Supplemented by reference TRBV19 and TRBJ2-1, the full variable domain reads DGGITQSPKYLFRKEGQNVTLSCEQNLNHDAMYWYRQDPGQGLRLIYYSQIVNDFQKGDIAEGYSVSREKKESFPLTVTSAQKNPTAFYLCASSMPTAGGSRSYNEQFFGPGTRLTVL.